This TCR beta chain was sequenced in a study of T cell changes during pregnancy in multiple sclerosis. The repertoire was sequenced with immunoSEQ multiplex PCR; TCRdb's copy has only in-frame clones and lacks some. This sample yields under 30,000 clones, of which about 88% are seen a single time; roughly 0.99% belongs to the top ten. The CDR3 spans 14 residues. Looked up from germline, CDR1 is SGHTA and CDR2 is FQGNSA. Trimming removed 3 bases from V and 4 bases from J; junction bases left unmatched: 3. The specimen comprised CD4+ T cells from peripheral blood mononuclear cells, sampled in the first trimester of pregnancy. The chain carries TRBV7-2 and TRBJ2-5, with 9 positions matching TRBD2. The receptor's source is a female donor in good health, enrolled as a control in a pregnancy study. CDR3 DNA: TGTGCCAGCAGCTTGGGTAGCGGGGGAGAGACCCAGTACTTC. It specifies CASSLGSGGETQYF.